This TCR beta chain was recorded in a study of cytomegalovirus exposure and HLA in healthy donors. Study results and limitations: Reports credit the classifier with highly specific, highly sensitive diagnosis of cytomegalovirus status.

As to this clone: The target antigen is unknown.

With 60 Vbeta and 13 Jbeta primers, the PCR was carried out. Profiling relied on immunoSEQ multiplex PCR, and the TCRdb table lists in-frame clones only, not all of them. The data show approximately 87,000 clones, about four fifths seen once. CDR1 is SEHNR and CDR2 is FQNEAQ in the germline V gene (reference sequence). V trimming: 4 bases; J trimming: 1 base; junction bases outside the gene matches: 3. The CDR3 has 15 amino acids. This sequence originates from a woman aged 18-30 years in good health and CMV-seropositive. Sequences were obtained from PBMCs. V usage is TRBV7-9 and J usage is TRBJ2-2, with 7 nucleotides matching TRBD2. CDR3 nucleotides: TGTGCCAGCAGCTCCCAGCGGGAGAACACCGGGGAGCTGTTTTTT. Protein sequence: CASSSQRENTGELFF.